The clone carrying this T cell receptor beta chain was detected once. The antigen is unknown. This specimen comes from a study of cytomegalovirus exposure and HLA in healthy donors. Overall study results and limits: The study designated roughly 150 TCR beta chains cytomegalovirus-associated.

Primers: 60 Vbeta forward and 13 Jbeta reverse. The repertoire was sequenced with immunoSEQ multiplex PCR; TCRdb's copy has only in-frame clones and lacks some. Here the sample spans 90,000 to 110,000 clones, around 70% being singletons. This receptor was identified in a man between 25 and 39 years old in good health and CMV-seronegative. Sequencing used PBMCs.

The CDR3 coding sequence is TGTGCCAGCAGCGCCTCGCCGGGAGGGTTCTACGAGCAGTACTTC. Translation gives CASSASPGGFYEQYF. The chain links TRBV9 to TRBJ2-7, with 8 bases matching TRBD2. Germline V gene lookup returns CDR1 SGDLS and CDR2 YYNGEE. CDR3 size: 15 residues. V trimming: 3 bases; J trimming: 3 bases; junction bases outside the gene matches: 8.